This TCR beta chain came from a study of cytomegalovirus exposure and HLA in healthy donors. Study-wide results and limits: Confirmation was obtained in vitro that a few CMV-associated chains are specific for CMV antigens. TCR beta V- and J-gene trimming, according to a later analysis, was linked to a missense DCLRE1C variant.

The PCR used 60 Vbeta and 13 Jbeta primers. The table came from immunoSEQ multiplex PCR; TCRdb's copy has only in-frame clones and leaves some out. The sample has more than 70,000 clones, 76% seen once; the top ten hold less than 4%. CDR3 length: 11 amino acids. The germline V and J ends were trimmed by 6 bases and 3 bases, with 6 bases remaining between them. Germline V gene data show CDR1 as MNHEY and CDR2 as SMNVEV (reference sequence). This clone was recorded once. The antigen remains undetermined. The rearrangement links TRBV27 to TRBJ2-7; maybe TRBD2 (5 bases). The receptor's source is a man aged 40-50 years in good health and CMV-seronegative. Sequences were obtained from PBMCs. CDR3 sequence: CASRDYYEQYF. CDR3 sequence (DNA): TGTGCCAGCAGAGACTACTACGAGCAGTACTTC.